Presented here are 14 T cell receptor beta chains from one specimen sequenced in a study of OX40 agonist ivuxolimab in advanced cancers. TCRdb's copy holds only in-frame clones and misses some; the assay was immunoSEQ multiplex PCR. The repertoire has 20,000 to 25,000 clones, 88% of them found once; the top ten carry around 29%. This material consisted of CD4+ or CD8+ T cells sorted from blood, taken in a trial of the OX40 agonist ivuxolimab. These receptors all come from an adult with an advanced solid tumor such as melanoma, head and neck, liver or kidney cancer.

The V call is TRBV7-2, the J call TRBJ2-7; 11 bases line up with TRBD1. The germline V gene has CDR1 SGHTA and CDR2 FQGNSA. V gave up 3 bases and J gave up 2 bases; unmatched junction bases: 3. The CDR3 consists of 15 residues. CDR3 bases: TGTGCCAGCAGCTTTGGGGGACAGGGGGCCTACGAGCAGTACTTC. This gives the protein CASSFGGQGAYEQYF.

The chain couples TRBV12-5 to TRBJ2-1, with 7 positions matching TRBD2. This CDR3 is 15 amino acids long. In germline, CDR1 is LGHNT, CDR2 FRNRAP. J was trimmed by 4 bases and V by 6 bases; bases with no gene match: 9. CDR3: CASGLGTTIYNEQFF. CDR3 sequence (DNA): TGTGCTAGTGGACTAGGGACTACGATATACAATGAGCAGTTCTTC.

A single count supports this clone. This chain links TRBV2 with TRBJ1-4; D is uncertain. V shed 1 base and J shed 3 bases, with 6 bases lying between them. Germline V lookup: CDR1 SNHLY, CDR2 FYNNEI. CDR3 length: 14 residues. CDR3 amino acids: CASSEGGANEKLFF. The CDR3 DNA follows: TGTGCCAGCAGTGAAGGGGGAGCTAATGAAAAACTGTTTTTT.

The rearrangement uses TRBV7-6 and TRBJ1-4; D unclear. Germline V gene lookup returns CDR1 SGHVS and CDR2 FNYEAQ. CDR3 length equals 15 residues. V was clipped by 5 bases and J by 0 bases, with 10 bases between them. The CDR3 sequence: CASSPQSATNEKLFF. In DNA, the CDR3 is TGTGCCAGCAGCCCCCAGTCTGCAACTAATGAAAAACTGTTTTTT.

The rearrangement joins TRBV2 to TRBJ2-3, with 12 bases matching TRBD1. The length of the CDR3 is 17 residues. V was pared by 6 bases and J by 4 bases, with 11 bases of the junction left unmatched. Per the germline V gene, CDR1 is SNHLY and CDR2 is FYNNEI. The CDR3, as DNA: TGTGCCAGCAGGCGGGGGGACAGGGGGCGAAACTCAGATACGCAGTATTTT. This encodes CASRRGDRGRNSDTQYF. The full variable domain, rest sourced from reference TRBV2 and TRBJ2-3, is EPEVTQTPSHQVTQMGQEVILRCVPISNHLYFYWYRQILGQKVEFLVSFYNNEISEKSEIFDDQFSVERPDGSNFTLKIRSTKLEDSAMYFCASRRGDRGRNSDTQYFGPGTRLTVL.

The chain uses TRBV4-1 and TRBJ2-7, with 7 positions matching TRBD1. The germline V gene encodes CDR1 MGHRA and CDR2 YSYEKL. This CDR3 is built from 15 residues. The V gene end was trimmed by 6 bases and the J gene end by 0 bases; junction bases not matched to a gene: 8. CDR3 sequence reads: CASRPRQGSSYEQYF. CDR3 DNA sequence: TGCGCCAGCAGGCCCCGACAGGGAAGCTCCTACGAGCAGTACTTC.

This chain connects TRBV21-1 to TRBJ2-2; whether TRBD1, the table's D call, matches the DNA was not checked. TRBV21-1 is a pseudogene. CDR3 length equals 20 residues. DNA of the CDR3: TGTGCCAGCAGCGCGGGTTCCGGGACAGGGAATATAATAGGCACCGGGGAGCTGTTTTTT. It is translated as CASSAGSGTGNIIGTGELFF.

In its sample, this clone was seen a few times. The chain employs TRBV6-5 and TRBJ2-1, with 8 bases that match TRBD1. The CDR3 runs 15 residues. The V gene's germline CDR1 is MNHEY and CDR2 SVGAGI. Trimming at V came to 11 bases and at J to 7 bases, leaving 16 bases not matched to a gene. The DNA of the CDR3 is TGTGCCTCCGTTAAGTGGCAGGGGGCAGGGAATGAGCAGTTCTTC. Amino acid sequence: CASVKWQGAGNEQFF.

This rearrangement joins TRBV19 to TRBJ2-5; 7 nucleotides line up with TRBD1. Germline V gene data show CDR1 as LNHDA and CDR2 as SQIVND (reference sequence). The CDR3 is 15 amino acids. J lost 2 bases, V lost 1 base, and 4 bases had no gene match. CDR3 region: CASSIAGQTQETQYF. DNA for the CDR3: TGTGCCAGTAGTATAGCGGGACAGACACAAGAGACCCAGTACTTC.

The CDR3 reads CASSSQGNNQPQHF. DNA of the CDR3: TGTGCCAGCAGCTCCCAGGGAAACAATCAGCCCCAGCATTTT. The gene calls are TRBV5-4 and TRBJ1-5; TRBD1 is a possible D gene (5 bases). The CDR3 is made up of 14 amino acids. Germline CDR1 SGHNT, CDR2 YYREEE (reference sequence). The V end lost 3 bases, the J end lost 3 bases, and 10 bases lay between the germline ends.

J is TRBJ2-5 and V is TRBV5-4; 9 bases are a match to TRBD1. Trimming took 3 bases from V and 5 from J; bases not matched to a gene: 8. Germline CDR1 reads SGHNT; CDR2 reads YYREEE (reference sequence). The CDR3 is made up of 15 amino acids. The CDR3 sequence is CASSSIYRGQETQYF. In nucleotides, the CDR3 is TGTGCCAGCAGCTCAATATACAGGGGGCAGGAGACCCAGTACTTC.

This clone was observed a single time. This chain uses TRBV19 with TRBJ2-1; the D is unclear. Germline lookup yields CDR1 LNHDA and CDR2 SQIVND (reference sequence). V lost 3 bases, J lost 7 bases, and 7 bases lay in between. The CDR3 length is 12 residues. CDR3 in amino acids: CASSMGSNEQFF. The CDR3 nucleotides read TGTGCCAGTAGTATGGGTTCGAATGAGCAGTTCTTC.

This clone was recorded only once. J is TRBJ2-2 and V is TRBV7-6, with D perhaps matching TRBD2 (6 bases). The ends were cut back, 3 bases at V and 6 bases at J, with 17 bases in the middle. The CDR3 has 16 amino acids. Germline V gene lookup returns CDR1 SGHVS and CDR2 FNYEAQ. The CDR3 loop is CASSLGTGTGPGELFF. CDR3 DNA: TGTGCCAGCAGCTTGGGGACCGGGACTGGCCCCGGGGAGCTGTTTTTT.

The V call is TRBV5-6, the J call TRBJ1-4, with D possibly being TRBD1 (5 bases). This CDR3 has 15 amino acids. CDR1 and CDR2 from the germline V gene are SGHDT and YYEEEE. The V end lost 3 bases, the J end lost 7 bases, and 16 bases lay between the germline ends. CDR3 coding DNA: TGTGCCAGCAGCTATCAACTAGGGACGCCTGAAAAACTGTTTTTT. Its translation: CASSYQLGTPEKLFF.